A selection of T cell receptor beta chains follows, all from one sample in a study of PD-1 blockade in classical Hodgkin lymphoma. Sequencing was performed with immunoSEQ multiplex PCR; in TCRdb, only in-frame clones are kept and a portion is missing. The data show tens of thousands of clones, approximately 90% seen once. Sequenced material: peripheral blood mononuclear cells (PBMCs), taken before the fourth cycle of nivolumab. The receptors shown here come from a human donor with classical Hodgkin lymphoma. The CDR3 runs from the conserved cysteine through the conserved F or W. The D gene is left open where the match is weak. Rows may omit the clone size; those that give it use once, few, many or a size class.

CDR3: CASGPRGFTEAFF; DNA: TGTGCTAGTGGTCCCAGGGGATTCACTGAAGCTTTCTTT; V: TRBV12-5; D: .; size: .; J: TRBJ1-1
CDR3: CASNPTGGNIQYF; DNA: TGTGCCAGCAATCCAACAGGGGGCAACATTCAGTACTTC; V: TRBV9; D: TRBD1; size: .; J: TRBJ2-4
CDR3: CAWSRGGVGNTIYF; DNA: TGTGCCTGGAGTAGGGGAGGGGTCGGAAACACCATATATTTT; V: TRBV30; D: .; size: .; J: TRBJ1-3
CDR3: CASSHPGQGRTEAFF; DNA: TGCGCCAGCAGCCACCCAGGACAGGGCCGCACTGAAGCTTTCTTT; V: TRBV4-1; D: TRBD1; size: .; J: TRBJ1-1
CDR3: CASSPLTVDNEQFF; DNA: TGTGCCAGCAGCCCCTTGACTGTGGACAATGAGCAGTTCTTC; V: TRBV5-4; D: .; size: few; J: TRBJ2-1
CDR3: CAISDNGDNSYEQYF; DNA: TGTGCCATCAGTGATAATGGGGACAACTCCTACGAGCAGTACTTC; V: TRBV10-3; D: .; size: .; J: TRBJ2-7
CDR3: CASGLAPGQGAGEQYF; DNA: TGTGCTAGTGGTTTGGCCCCGGGACAGGGGGCTGGCGAGCAGTACTTC; V: TRBV12-5; D: TRBD1; size: .; J: TRBJ2-7
CDR3: CASSRALAYEQYF; DNA: TGTGCCAGCTCACGGGCCCTTGCCTACGAGCAGTACTTC; V: TRBV18; D: .; size: .; J: TRBJ2-7
CDR3: CASSSPQSGVGEQYF; DNA: TGTGCCAGCAGCTCCCCACAGTCAGGGGTGGGGGAGCAGTACTTC; V: TRBV7-2; D: .; size: .; J: TRBJ2-7
CDR3: CASSARSPGGISAEAFF; DNA: TGTGCCAGCAGCGCCAGGAGCCCTGGGGGGATTAGCGCTGAAGCTTTCTTT; V: TRBV2; D: .; size: .; J: TRBJ1-1
CDR3: CASSESSGIYEQYF; DNA: TGTGCCAGCAGTGAATCTAGCGGAATCTACGAGCAGTACTTC; V: TRBV2; D: TRBD2; size: once; J: TRBJ2-7
CDR3: CATKDRDRISGANVLTF; DNA: TGTGCCACCAAGGACAGGGATAGGATCTCTGGGGCCAACGTCCTGACTTTC; V: TRBV2; D: TRBD1; size: few; J: TRBJ2-6
CDR3: CASTPTGTGGLGGYTF; DNA: TGTGCCAGCACCCCTACGGGGACAGGAGGTTTAGGGGGCTACACCTTC; V: TRBV9; D: TRBD1; size: few; J: TRBJ1-2
CDR3: CASSAKASGNTGELFF; DNA: TGTGCCAGCAGCGCCAAGGCTAGCGGGAACACCGGGGAGCTGTTTTTT; V: TRBV9; D: TRBD2; size: .; J: TRBJ2-2
CDR3: CASTGTGYEQYF; DNA: TGTGCCAGCACGGGGACCGGTTACGAGCAGTACTTC; V: TRBV2; D: .; size: once; J: TRBJ2-7
CDR3: CASSIRTGRNYEQYF; DNA: TGTGCCAGTAGTATAAGGACAGGGCGGAACTACGAGCAGTACTTC; V: TRBV19; D: TRBD1; size: once; J: TRBJ2-7
CDR3: CASSLTGEKLFF; DNA: TGTGCCAGCAGCTTAACAGGGGAAAAACTGTTTTTT; V: TRBV7-8; D: .; size: .; J: TRBJ1-4
CDR3: CASSLGGGMNTEAFF; DNA: TGTGCCAGCAGCTTGGGTGGAGGGATGAACACTGAAGCTTTCTTT; V: TRBV5-4; D: .; size: .; J: TRBJ1-1
CDR3: CASTDGGGLNPPPQSPSPYEQYF; DNA: TGTGCCAGCACCGACGGGGGGGGGCTAAATCCCCCTCCCCAATCCCCCTCACCATACGAGCAGTACTTC; V: TRBV2; D: TRBD2; size: .; J: TRBJ2-7
CDR3: CASSLNTGELFF; DNA: TGTGCCAGCAGCCTAAACACCGGGGAGCTGTTTTTT; V: TRBV7-9; D: .; size: .; J: TRBJ2-2
CDR3: CASSLGQGMNTEAFF; DNA: TGTGCCAGCAGCTTGGGACAGGGGATGAACACTGAAGCTTTCTTT; V: TRBV7-3; D: TRBD1; size: .; J: TRBJ1-1
CDR3: CASSQDGQEPNYGYTF; DNA: TGTGCCAGCAGCCAAGACGGACAGGAACCTAACTATGGCTACACCTTC; V: TRBV21-1; D: .; size: .; J: TRBJ1-2
CDR3: CASSVGGGALDTQYF; DNA: TGTGCCAGCAGCGTAGGCGGGGGGGCCCTAGATACGCAGTATTTT; V: TRBV9; D: TRBD2; size: .; J: TRBJ2-3
CDR3: CASRGGSYGYTF; DNA: TGTGCCAGCAGGGGGGGCTCCTATGGCTACACCTTC; V: TRBV6-1; D: .; size: .; J: TRBJ1-2
CDR3: CASSLGAVNEQYF; DNA: TGCGCCAGCAGCTTAGGGGCTGTGAACGAGCAGTACTTC; V: TRBV5-1; D: .; size: .; J: TRBJ2-7
CDR3: CAWSKVLKGYGNTIYF; DNA: TGTGCCTGGAGTAAGGTCTTGAAGGGGTATGGAAACACCATATATTTT; V: TRBV30; D: .; size: once; J: TRBJ1-3
CDR3: CASRPYRASTDTQYF; DNA: TGTGCCAGCAGACCCTACAGGGCTAGCACAGATACGCAGTATTTT; V: TRBV6-5; D: .; size: .; J: TRBJ2-3
CDR3: CASRPEGRTDVSTIDTF; DNA: TGTGCCAGCCGTCCCGAGGGGCGTACAGACGTTAGCACGATAGACACCTTC; V: TRBV5-5; D: .; size: .; J: TRBJ1-2
CDR3: CASSSPGQGCQETQYF; DNA: TGTGCCAGCAGCAGCCCCGGCCAGGGATGCCAAGAGACCCAGTACTTC; V: TRBV21-1; D: .; size: .; J: TRBJ2-5
CDR3: CASSLFSETQYF; DNA: TGTGCCAGCAGCTTATTCTCGGAGACCCAGTACTTC; V: TRBV7-8; D: .; size: .; J: TRBJ2-5
CDR3: CASSEWGQGPDTQYF; DNA: TGCGCCAGCAGTGAGTGGGGACAGGGGCCAGATACGCAGTATTTT; V: TRBV10-1; D: TRBD1; size: .; J: TRBJ2-3
CDR3: CASSQLASGANVLTF; DNA: TGTGCCAGCAGCCAACTAGCGTCTGGGGCCAACGTCCTGACTTTC; V: TRBV4-2; D: .; size: .; J: TRBJ2-6
CDR3: CATSRPGNQPQHF; DNA: TGTGCCACCTCTCGCCCCGGAAATCAGCCCCAGCATTTT; V: TRBV10-3; D: .; size: .; J: TRBJ1-5